The 27 T cell receptor beta chains below come from one sample, sequenced in a study of cytomegalovirus exposure and HLA in healthy donors. PCR was performed using 60 Vbeta and 13 Jbeta primers. The table came from immunoSEQ multiplex PCR; TCRdb's copy has only in-frame clones and leaves some out. The sample lists roughly 100,000 clones, nearly 85% occurring once. Sequenced material: PBMCs. These receptors originate from a man aged 18 to 30 in good health and CMV-seronegative.

The chain uses TRBV7-2 and TRBJ2-1; 8 bases align to TRBD2. The germline CDR1 and CDR2 sequences are SGHTA and FQGNSA. V lost 2 bases, J lost 8 bases, and 11 bases stayed unmatched. There are 16 residues in the CDR3. CDR3: CASSLPGGLGRDEQFF. CDR3 nucleotide sequence: TGTGCCAGCAGCTTACCCGGGGGACTAGGTCGCGATGAGCAGTTCTTC.

J is TRBJ2-4 and V is TRBV28; D is perhaps TRBD2 (5 bases). The CDR3 is made up of 15 amino acids. Germline loops: CDR1 MDHEN, CDR2 SYDVKM. V lost 8 bases and J lost 1, with 15 bases in between. CDR3 DNA: TGTGCCAGCGTACCAACGAGAGGGGCCAAAAACATTCAGTACTTC. This sequence encodes CASVPTRGAKNIQYF.

This clone has a single count. This rearrangement joins TRBV6-5 to TRBJ2-1; 10 positions match TRBD1. The germline V gene has CDR1 MNHEY and CDR2 SVGAGI. J lost 3 bases, V lost 4 bases, and 3 bases had no gene match. CDR3 length: 15 residues. The CDR3 loop is CASSFGTGDYNEQFF. The CDR3 bases are TGTGCCAGCAGTTTCGGGACAGGGGACTACAATGAGCAGTTCTTC.

V gene TRBV5-6 combines with J gene TRBJ2-7; D is perhaps TRBD2 (6 bases). Germline values: CDR1 SGHDT, CDR2 YYEEEE. This CDR3 is built from 14 residues. V was pared by 4 bases and J by 5 bases, with 16 bases between. The CDR3 nucleotides are TGTGCCAGCAGCCAGGGTTGGGGGGAAGACGAGCAGTACTTC. Amino acids: CASSQGWGEDEQYF.

The genes are TRBV5-1 and TRBJ1-3; D is undetermined. V lost 1 base and J 0 bases, leaving 8 bases between the germline ends. CDR1 is SGHRS and CDR2 is YFSETQ in the germline V gene. This CDR3 region has 15 residues. CDR3 protein: CASSLTKSSGNTIYF. The CDR3 DNA sequence: TGCGCCAGCAGCTTGACTAAGAGCTCTGGAAACACCATATATTTT. Complete variable domain (other parts from reference TRBV5-1 and TRBJ1-3): KAGVTQTPRYLIKTRGQQVTLSCSPISGHRSVSWYQQTPGQGLQFLFEYFSETQRNKGNFPGRFSGRQFSNSRSEMNVSTLELGDSALYLCASSLTKSSGNTIYFGEGSWLTVV.

The rearrangement links TRBV28 to TRBJ1-2, with D perhaps matching TRBD1 (6 bases). The V gene lost 8 bases and the J gene lost 6 bases, with 19 bases spanning the gap. The germline V gene encodes CDR1 MDHEN and CDR2 SYDVKM. The CDR3 runs 14 residues. Here the CDR3 DNA reads TGTGCCAGCTCAGTTTACCAGGGGCAGGATGGCTACACCTTC. Its protein is CASSVYQGQDGYTF.

The rearrangement joins TRBV28 to TRBJ1-3; unclear D gene. Trimming pared 2 bases from V and 0 bases from J, leaving 8 bases between. The CDR3 extends over 15 amino acids. The germline gives CDR1 MDHEN, CDR2 SYDVKM. CDR3 amino acids: CASSLVRISGNTIYF. CDR3 bases: TGTGCCAGCAGTTTAGTCAGGATCTCTGGAAACACCATATATTTT.

The rearrangement links TRBV5-8 to TRBJ2-1, with D possibly TRBD2 on 5 matching bases. CDR3 length equals 17 residues. Trimming removed 4 bases from V and 4 bases from J, with 21 bases in between. The germline CDR1 and CDR2 sequences are SGHTS and YDEGEE. CDR3 protein: CASSAQLGSGLYNEQFF. The DNA for the CDR3 is TGTGCCAGCAGCGCTCAATTAGGAAGCGGACTTTACAATGAGCAGTTCTTC.

The chain is built from TRBV28 and TRBJ2-1; 7 positions agree with TRBD1. Germline CDR1 and CDR2: MDHEN and SYDVKM. The CDR3 has 16 residues. V shed 5 bases, J shed 4 bases, and the junction held 11 bases outside the gene matches. CDR3 amino acids: CASSANRGTLYNEQFF. The CDR3 bases are TGTGCCAGCAGTGCTAACAGGGGCACGCTATACAATGAGCAGTTCTTC.

The table lists this clone with a few counts. This sample also contains other DNA sequences that code for the same CDR3. The CDR3 is CASSSRQGAYEQYF. DNA for the CDR3: TGTGCCAGCAGTTCAAGACAGGGAGCCTACGAGCAGTACTTC. The chain couples TRBV6-5 to TRBJ2-7, with 7 bases lining up with TRBD1. Losses at the gene ends were 4 bases for V and 2 bases for J; bases not matched to a gene: 5. The germline V gene encodes CDR1 MNHEY and CDR2 SVGAGI. This CDR3 spans 14 amino acids.

J is TRBJ2-3 and V is TRBV7-8; 8 nucleotides line up with TRBD2. Unmatched junction bases numbered 4, after V lost 2 bases and J lost 3 bases. In germline, CDR1 is SGHVS, CDR2 FQNEAQ. The CDR3 has 15 amino acids. DNA of the CDR3: TGTGCCAGCAGCTTATTGGTAGCGGGGACAGATACGCAGTATTTT. Residues: CASSLLVAGTDTQYF.

The chain couples TRBV19 to TRBJ2-7, with no clear D. This CDR3 has 14 residues. Trimming took 2 bases from V and 3 from J, leaving 11 bases between them. Germline CDR1 LNHDA, CDR2 SQIVND (reference sequence). The CDR3, as DNA: TGTGCCAGTAGTATAAAGTCCGGGTTCTACGAGCAGTACTTC. Protein sequence: CASSIKSGFYEQYF.

J is TRBJ1-2 and V is TRBV4-3, with 9 bases matching TRBD1. This CDR3 comprises 15 residues. Germline V gene data show CDR1 as LGHNA and CDR2 as YSLEER. V trimming: 0 bases; J trimming: 6 bases; junction bases outside the gene matches: 5. The CDR3 DNA follows: TGCGCCAGCAGCCAAGAGGGGACAGGGAGTAATGGCTACACCTTC. Translation: CASSQEGTGSNGYTF.

This clone has just a few counts. The chain employs TRBV7-2 and TRBJ2-2, with 11 positions matching TRBD1. The CDR3 has 17 amino acids. Per the germline V gene, CDR1 is SGHTA and CDR2 is FQGNSA. The junction had 12 bases not matched to a gene; V was cut back by 5 bases and J by 7 bases. CDR3 protein: CASSPYIPGQGVGELFF. As DNA, the CDR3 is TGTGCCAGCAGCCCATACATACCGGGACAGGGGGTCGGGGAGCTGTTTTTT. The full variable domain, with the rest looked up from reference TRBV7-2 and TRBJ2-2, is GAGVSQSPSNKVTEKGKDVELRCDPISGHTALYWYRQSLGQGLEFLIYFQGNSAPDKSGLPSDRFSAERTGGSVSTLTIQRTQQEDSAVYLCASSPYIPGQGVGELFFGEGSRLTVL.

This chain uses TRBV28 with TRBJ2-7; TRBD2 agrees at 9 bases. J gave up 2 bases and V 5 bases, and 10 bases lay outside the gene matches. The CDR3 extends over 16 amino acids. CDR1 and CDR2 from the germline V gene are MDHEN and SYDVKM. CDR3 nucleotide sequence: TGTGCCAGCAGTCCATATCCCGGGACTAGCACCTACGAGCAGTACTTC. This codes for CASSPYPGTSTYEQYF. The whole variable domain, filled in from reference TRBV28 and TRBJ2-7, reads DVKVTQSSRYLVKRTGEKVFLECVQDMDHENMFWYRQDPGLGLRLIYFSYDVKMKEKGDIPEGYSVSREKKERFSLILESASTNQTSMYLCASSPYPGTSTYEQYFGPGTRLTVT.

The chain combines TRBV14 with TRBJ1-2; the D is unclear. This CDR3 has 15 residues. Deletions cut 0 bases from V and 4 bases from J, with 12 bases between. Germline CDR1 is SGHDN and CDR2 is FVKESK. CDR3 in amino acids: CASSQDIWSSYGYTF. In DNA form, the CDR3 reads TGTGCCAGCAGCCAAGATATTTGGTCCAGCTATGGCTACACCTTC.

J is TRBJ2-1 and V is TRBV27; tentative D call: TRBD2 (7 bases). In germline, CDR1 is MNHEY, CDR2 SMNVEV (reference sequence). The CDR3 spans 15 residues. The V end was cut by 8 bases, the J end by 9 bases, with 23 bases between. The CDR3 protein is CASGGRDYIPAEQFF. The CDR3 DNA sequence: TGTGCCAGCGGGGGCCGGGACTATATACCCGCTGAGCAGTTCTTC.

This clone was counted once. The rearrangement uses TRBV19 and TRBJ2-7, with D unclear. Trimming shortened V by 4 bases and J by 2 bases, and 9 bases separated the two germline ends. CDR1 and CDR2 (germline): LNHDA, SQIVND (reference sequence). The CDR3 has 13 amino acids. CDR3 residues: CASSTQHPYEQYF. The CDR3 DNA reads as TGTGCCAGTAGTACCCAACACCCCTACGAGCAGTACTTC.

The chain carries TRBV7-2 and TRBJ1-1; D possibly corresponds to TRBD1 (5 bases). Trimming removed 5 bases at V and 4 bases at J, with 17 bases between. There are 15 residues in the CDR3. Looked up from germline, CDR1 is SGHTA and CDR2 is FQGNSA. Here the CDR3 DNA reads TGTGCCAGCAGCGACACTGGTACCGGGGGCACTGAAGCTTTCTTT. This codes for CASSDTGTGGTEAFF.

Only a few counts were recorded for this clone. The chain recombines TRBV5-3 with TRBJ2-4, with 15 bases identical to TRBD2. TRBV5-3 is flagged as an ORF with uncertain function. Unmatched junction bases numbered 13, after V lost 4 bases and J lost 2 bases. CDR3 length: 20 amino acids. The CDR3 bases are TGTGCCAGAAGCCTGACCGGGACTAGCGGGAGGTTTGGGACCAAAAACATTCAGTACTTC. Its translation: CARSLTGTSGRFGTKNIQYF.

CDR3 in amino acids: CASSTDRAKNQPQHF. In DNA, the CDR3 is TGTGCCAGCAGTACCGACAGGGCGAAAAATCAGCCCCAGCATTTT. The chain employs TRBV6-6 and TRBJ1-5; 7 bases line up with TRBD1. The junction had 8 bases not matched to a gene; V was cut back by 5 bases and J by 4 bases. The CDR3 contains 15 residues. Germline lookup yields CDR1 MNHNY and CDR2 SVGAGI (reference sequence).

This clone was recorded only once. This chain joins TRBV5-4 and TRBJ1-1; tentatively, D is TRBD1 (5 bases). This CDR3 has 14 amino acids. V dropped 0 bases and J dropped 5 bases, with 11 bases sitting between them. CDR1 and CDR2 (germline): SGHNT, YYREEE (reference sequence). This CDR3 is CASSLVQGGTEAFF. The CDR3 DNA sequence: TGTGCCAGCAGCTTGGTGCAGGGTGGAACTGAAGCTTTCTTT.

This sequence joins TRBV30 and TRBJ2-4; possibly TRBD2 for D (5 bases). The CDR3 is made up of 14 amino acids. Germline V CDR1 and CDR2: GTSNPN, SVGIG (reference sequence). Trimming left V 0 bases short and J 8 bases short, with 14 bases between. The CDR3 is CAWSVPGPRDIQYF. The CDR3 nucleotides read TGTGCCTGGAGTGTACCGGGTCCGAGGGACATTCAGTACTTC.

The chain is built from TRBV10-3 and TRBJ2-7; TRBD1 matches at 9 bases. Germline CDR1 reads ENHRY; CDR2 reads SYGVKD. This CDR3 contains 15 residues. V lost 10 bases, J lost 5 bases, and 15 bases stayed unmatched. CDR3 loop: CASRPRGTGLNEQYF. CDR3 nucleotide sequence: TGTGCCAGCAGACCACGGGGGACAGGGTTGAACGAGCAGTACTTC.

In DNA, the CDR3 is TGTGCCAGCACCGTGGGACAGGGGAACACTGAAGCTTTCTTT. Encoded protein: CASTVGQGNTEAFF. The rearrangement joins TRBV7-9 to TRBJ1-1, with 9 positions matching TRBD1. The CDR3 is 14 amino acids. V shed 7 bases, J shed 1 base, and the junction held 4 bases outside the gene matches. Germline V gene sequence: CDR1 SEHNR, CDR2 FQNEAQ (reference sequence). Together with reference TRBV7-9 and TRBJ1-1, the CDR3 gives the full variable domain: DTGVSQNPRHKITKRGQNVTFRCDPISEHNRLYWYRQTLGQGPEFLTYFQNEAQLEKSRLLSDRFSAERPKGSFSTLEIQRTEQGDSAMYLCASTVGQGNTEAFFGQGTRLTVV.

This clone was recorded only once. V is TRBV5-1 and J is TRBJ2-1; TRBD2 is a possible D gene (6 bases). This CDR3 is built from 14 residues. Trimming cost V 4 bases and J 8 bases, with 16 bases left between them. Germline V CDR1 and CDR2: SGHRS, YFSETQ. The CDR3 loop is CASSPPQGGDEQFF. The DNA for the CDR3 is TGCGCCAGCAGCCCCCCCCAGGGAGGCGATGAGCAGTTCTTC.

V and J are TRBV14 and TRBJ2-5, with TRBD2 matching 12 bases. The V and J ends lost 4 bases and 4 bases, in that order; junction bases with no gene match: 4. Germline V gives CDR1 SGHDN, CDR2 FVKESK. CDR3 size: 15 residues. CDR3 DNA: TGTGCCAGCAGCCGGGAGACTAGCGGGAGAGAGACCCAGTACTTC. As protein: CASSRETSGRETQYF.